This TCR beta chain emerged from a study of blood T cell repertoires in COVID-19. Study in general: The origin of the acute and convalescent COVID-19 samples was the United States, Italy and Spain. Sources were T cells, B-cell-depleted T cells, or PBMCs; the material itself was cDNA or gDNA.

Authors' data handling: Estimated nucleated cell counts came from reference gene primer amplification. The assay was immunoSEQ multiplex PCR, and TCRdb's table has in-frame clones only and misses some. The DNA was the basis for D and trimming; V, J and clone size are from that table. The sample lists about 130,000 clones; roughly 71% were seen once. The sequencing sample was made of peripheral blood. This TCR derives from a man of 80 years or more with acute or convalescent COVID-19.

The CDR3 is CASSYEGGGEQPQHF. As DNA, the CDR3 is TGTGCCAGCAGTTACGAGGGAGGGGGTGAACAGCCCCAGCATTTT. The chain employs TRBV6-2 or TRBV6-3 and TRBJ1-5; maybe TRBD1 (6 bases). The CDR3 length is 15 residues. CDR1 and CDR2 from the germline V gene are MNHEY and SVGEGT. The V end was cut by 2 bases, the J end by 7 bases, with 15 bases between.